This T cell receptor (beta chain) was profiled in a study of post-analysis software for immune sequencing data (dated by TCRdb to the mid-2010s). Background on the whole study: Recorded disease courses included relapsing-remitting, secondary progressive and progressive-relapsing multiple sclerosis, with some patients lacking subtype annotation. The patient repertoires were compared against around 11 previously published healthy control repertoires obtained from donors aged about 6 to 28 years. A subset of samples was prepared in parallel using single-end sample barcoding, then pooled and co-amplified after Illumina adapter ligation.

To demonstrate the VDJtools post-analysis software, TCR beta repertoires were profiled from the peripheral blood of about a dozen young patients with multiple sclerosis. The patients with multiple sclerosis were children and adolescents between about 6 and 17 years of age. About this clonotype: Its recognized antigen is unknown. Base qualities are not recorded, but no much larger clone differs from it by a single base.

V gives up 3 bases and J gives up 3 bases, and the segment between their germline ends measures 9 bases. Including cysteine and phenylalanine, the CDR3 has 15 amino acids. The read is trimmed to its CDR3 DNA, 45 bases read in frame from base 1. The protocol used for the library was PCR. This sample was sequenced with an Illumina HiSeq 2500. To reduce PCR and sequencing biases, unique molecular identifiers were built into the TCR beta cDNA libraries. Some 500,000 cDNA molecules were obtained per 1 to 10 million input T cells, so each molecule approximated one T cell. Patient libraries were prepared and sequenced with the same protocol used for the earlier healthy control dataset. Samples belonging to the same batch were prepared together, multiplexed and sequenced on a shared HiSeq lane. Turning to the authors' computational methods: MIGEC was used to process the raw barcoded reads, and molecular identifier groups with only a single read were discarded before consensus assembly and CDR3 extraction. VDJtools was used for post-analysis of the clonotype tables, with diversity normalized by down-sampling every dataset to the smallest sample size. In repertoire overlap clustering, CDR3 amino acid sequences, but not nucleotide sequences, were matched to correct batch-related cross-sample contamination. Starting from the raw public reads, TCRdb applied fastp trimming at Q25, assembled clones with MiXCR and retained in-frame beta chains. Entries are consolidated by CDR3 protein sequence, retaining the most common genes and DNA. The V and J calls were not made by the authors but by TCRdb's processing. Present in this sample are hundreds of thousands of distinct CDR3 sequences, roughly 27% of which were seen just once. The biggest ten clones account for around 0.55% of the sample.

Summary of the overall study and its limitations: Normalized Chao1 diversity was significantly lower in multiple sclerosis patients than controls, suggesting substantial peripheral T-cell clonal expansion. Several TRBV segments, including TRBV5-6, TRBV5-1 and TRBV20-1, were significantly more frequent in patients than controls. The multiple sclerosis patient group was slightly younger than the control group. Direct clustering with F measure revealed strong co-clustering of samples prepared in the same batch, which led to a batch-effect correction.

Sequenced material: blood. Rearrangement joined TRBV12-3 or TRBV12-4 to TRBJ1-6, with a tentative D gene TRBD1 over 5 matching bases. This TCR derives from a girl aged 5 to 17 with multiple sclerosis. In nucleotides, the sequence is TGTGCCAGCAGTTTCCAGGGTGACTATAATTCACCCCTCCACTTT. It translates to CASSFQGDYNSPLHF.